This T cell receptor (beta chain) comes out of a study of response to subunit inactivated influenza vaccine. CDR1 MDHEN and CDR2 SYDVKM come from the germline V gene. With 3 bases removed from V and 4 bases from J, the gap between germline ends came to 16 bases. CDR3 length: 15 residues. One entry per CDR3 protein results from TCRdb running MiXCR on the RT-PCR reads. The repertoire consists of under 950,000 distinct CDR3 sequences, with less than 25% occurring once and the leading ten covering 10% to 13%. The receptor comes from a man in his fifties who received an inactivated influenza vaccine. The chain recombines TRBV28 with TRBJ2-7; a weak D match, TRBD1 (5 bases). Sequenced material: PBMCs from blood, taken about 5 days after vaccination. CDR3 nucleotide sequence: TGTGCCAGCAGTTTCCCCCGCCAGGGTAGATACGAGCAGTACTTC. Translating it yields CASSFPRQGRYEQYF.